Listed below are T cell receptor beta chains from one sample, sequenced in a study of regulatory T cells in long-lasting Graves disease. One entry per CDR3 protein, called by TCRdb with MiXCR from the multiplex PCR reads. The sample holds about 540,000 distinct CDR3 sequences; approximately 13% are singletons and the top ten take roughly 10%. The data also belong to a second study, concerning T cells in Graves' hyperthyroidism and ophthalmopathy.

The specimen was peripheral blood mononuclear cells (PBMCs), collected at new diagnosis, from a patient treated with antithyroid drugs. These receptors were obtained from a man aged 25 to 45 with Graves disease. The CDR3 runs from the conserved cysteine through the conserved F or W. The D gene is left open where the match is weak. The size of a clone is reported for some rows only, either as once, few or many, or as a class for expanded clones.

clone_size: -; j_call: TRBJ2-1; d_call: -; v_call: TRBV20-1; cdr3_aa: CSARGWDGSYNEQFF; cdr3_nt: TGCAGTGCTAGAGGTTGGGATGGGTCCTACAATGAGCAGTTCTTC
clone_size: many; j_call: TRBJ2-7; d_call: -; v_call: TRBV2; cdr3_aa: CASSERSSYEQYF; cdr3_nt: TGTGCCAGCAGTGAGCGCTCCTCCTACGAGCAGTACTTC
clone_size: few; j_call: TRBJ1-3; d_call: -; v_call: TRBV6-1; cdr3_aa: CASKRNSGNTIYF; cdr3_nt: TGTGCCAGCAAGCGGAACTCTGGAAACACCATATATTTT
clone_size: many; j_call: TRBJ1-5; d_call: -; v_call: TRBV24-1; cdr3_aa: CATSDLGDQPQHF; cdr3_nt: TGTGCCACCAGTGATTTGGGGGATCAGCCCCAGCATTTT
clone_size: few; j_call: TRBJ2-1; d_call: -; v_call: TRBV5-6; cdr3_aa: CASSLVRGGDEQFF; cdr3_nt: TGTGCCAGCAGCTTAGTCCGGGGCGGCGATGAGCAGTTCTTC
clone_size: few; j_call: TRBJ2-6; d_call: TRBD1; v_call: TRBV27; cdr3_aa: CASKTGGAGANVLTF; cdr3_nt: TGTGCCAGCAAAACAGGGGGCGCTGGGGCCAACGTCCTGACTTTC
clone_size: many; j_call: TRBJ2-7; d_call: TRBD2; v_call: TRBV7-2; cdr3_aa: CASSLASGGSYSYEQYF; cdr3_nt: TGTGCCAGCAGCTTAGCTAGCGGGGGATCCTACTCCTACGAGCAGTACTTC
clone_size: -; j_call: TRBJ1-2; d_call: -; v_call: TRBV20-1; cdr3_aa: CSARDGLQTGASIF; cdr3_nt: TGCAGTGCTAGAGACGGGCTACAGACAGGCGCATCCATCTTC
clone_size: -; j_call: TRBJ1-4; d_call: -; v_call: TRBV7-9; cdr3_aa: CASSPPWELGEKLFF; cdr3_nt: TGTGCCAGCAGCCCTCCGTGGGAATTGGGTGAAAAACTGTTTTTT
clone_size: few; j_call: TRBJ2-7; d_call: -; v_call: TRBV11-2; cdr3_aa: CASSFEGSGTRDPYEQYF; cdr3_nt: TGTGCCAGCAGCTTCGAGGGCTCCGGGACTCGAGATCCCTACGAGCAGTACTTC
clone_size: few; j_call: TRBJ2-7; d_call: TRBD2; v_call: TRBV20-1; cdr3_aa: CSATTASSGNEQYF; cdr3_nt: TGCAGTGCTACCACAGCGTCTAGCGGGAATGAGCAGTACTTC
clone_size: few; j_call: TRBJ1-2; d_call: TRBD1; v_call: TRBV2; cdr3_aa: CASRATTGGNGYTF; cdr3_nt: TGTGCCAGCAGGGCAACCACAGGGGGGAATGGCTACACCTTC